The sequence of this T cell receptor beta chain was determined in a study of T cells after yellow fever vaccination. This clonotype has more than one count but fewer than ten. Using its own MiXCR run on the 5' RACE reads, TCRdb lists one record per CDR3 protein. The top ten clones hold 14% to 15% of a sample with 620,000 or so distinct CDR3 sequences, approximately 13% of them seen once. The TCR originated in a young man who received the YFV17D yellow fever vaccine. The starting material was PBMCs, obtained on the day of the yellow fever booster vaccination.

The CDR3 nucleotides are TGTGCCAGCAGACCCCCAGACGGGACCCAGTACTTC. As protein: CASRPPDGTQYF. The rearrangement links TRBV28 to TRBJ2-5; no reliable D call. This CDR3 has 12 residues. Germline CDR1 MDHEN, CDR2 SYDVKM. V lost 6 bases and J lost 7, with 12 bases in between.